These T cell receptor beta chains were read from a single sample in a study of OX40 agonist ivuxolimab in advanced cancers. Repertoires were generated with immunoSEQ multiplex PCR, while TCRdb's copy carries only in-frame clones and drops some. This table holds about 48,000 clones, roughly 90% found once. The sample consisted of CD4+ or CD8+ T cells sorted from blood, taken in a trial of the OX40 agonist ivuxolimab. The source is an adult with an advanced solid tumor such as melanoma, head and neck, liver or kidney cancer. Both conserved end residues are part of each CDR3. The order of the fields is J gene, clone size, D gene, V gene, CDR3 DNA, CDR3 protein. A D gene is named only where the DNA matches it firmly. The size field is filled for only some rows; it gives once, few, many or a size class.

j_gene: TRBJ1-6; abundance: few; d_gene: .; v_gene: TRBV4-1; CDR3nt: TGCGCCAGCAGCCACGAGGGGCTTTCACCCCTCCACTTT; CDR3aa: CASSHEGLSPLHF
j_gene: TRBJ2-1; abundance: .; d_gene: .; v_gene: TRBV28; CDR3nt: TGTGCCAGCAGCCCACTCGGGGACCTCACCTACAATGAGCAGTTCTTC; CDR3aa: CASSPLGDLTYNEQFF
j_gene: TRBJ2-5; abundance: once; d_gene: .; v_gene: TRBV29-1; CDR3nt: TGCAGCGCCTGGGGGCTTCAAGAGACCCAGTACTTC; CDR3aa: CSAWGLQETQYF
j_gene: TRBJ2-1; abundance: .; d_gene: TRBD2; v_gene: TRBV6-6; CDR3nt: TGTGCCACCGCTAGCGGGAGTATCAATGAGCAGTTCTTC; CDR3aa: CATASGSINEQFF
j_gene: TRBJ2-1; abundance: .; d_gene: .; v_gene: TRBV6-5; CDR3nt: TGTGCCAGCAGGGAAGTAGGACAGAACAATGAGCAGTTCTTC; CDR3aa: CASREVGQNNEQFF
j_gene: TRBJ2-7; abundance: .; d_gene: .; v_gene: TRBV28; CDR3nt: TGTGCCAGCATTGAGGCAGGGAACTCCTACGAGCAGTACTTC; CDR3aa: CASIEAGNSYEQYF
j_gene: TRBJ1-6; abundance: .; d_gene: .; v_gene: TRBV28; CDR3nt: TGTGCCAGCAGTCTACTCCCTCCCGGGATTAGTAATTCACCCCTCCACTTT; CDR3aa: CASSLLPPGISNSPLHF
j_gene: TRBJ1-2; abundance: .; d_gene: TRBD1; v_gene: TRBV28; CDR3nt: TGTGCCAGCAGTCCCTATACAGGGGGCGTGTCCACCTTC; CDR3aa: CASSPYTGGVSTF
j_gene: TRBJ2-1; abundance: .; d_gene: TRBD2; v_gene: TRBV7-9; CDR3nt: TGTGCCAGCAGCTTAAGGGGAGGGTTAGACAATGAGCAGTTCTTC; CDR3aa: CASSLRGGLDNEQFF
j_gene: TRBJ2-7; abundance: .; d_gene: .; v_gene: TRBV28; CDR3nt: TGTGCCAGCAGTAGCCAGGGATTCCCCTACGAGCAGTACTTC; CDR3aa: CASSSQGFPYEQYF
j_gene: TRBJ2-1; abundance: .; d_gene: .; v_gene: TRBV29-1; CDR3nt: TGCAGCGTTGTAGGGGACGAAAGTGGGCAGTTCTTC; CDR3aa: CSVVGDESGQFF
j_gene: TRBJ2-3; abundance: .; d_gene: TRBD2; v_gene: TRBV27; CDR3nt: TGTGCCAGCAGTTTCGGGACTAGCGGGGTTTGGTCAGATACGCAGTATTTT; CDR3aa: CASSFGTSGVWSDTQYF
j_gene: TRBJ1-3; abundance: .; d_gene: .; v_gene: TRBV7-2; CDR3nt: TGTGCCAGCAGCTTAACCCCGGTGTCTGGAAACACCATATATTTT; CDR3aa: CASSLTPVSGNTIYF
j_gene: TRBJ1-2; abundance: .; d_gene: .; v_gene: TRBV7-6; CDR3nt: TGTGCCAGCAGCCAGGAGGCAGGGAGAGTCCCTAACTATGGCTACACCTTC; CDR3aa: CASSQEAGRVPNYGYTF
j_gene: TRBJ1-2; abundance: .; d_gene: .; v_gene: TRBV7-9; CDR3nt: TGTGCCAGCCGGGGCCCCGGCCTGGACGCTAGGACGGGGGGCTACACCTTC; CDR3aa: CASRGPGLDARTGGYTF
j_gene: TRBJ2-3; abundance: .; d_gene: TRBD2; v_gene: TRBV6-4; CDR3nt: TGTGCCAGCAGAATTGTAGCGGGCGTCACAGATACGCAGTATTTT; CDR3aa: CASRIVAGVTDTQYF
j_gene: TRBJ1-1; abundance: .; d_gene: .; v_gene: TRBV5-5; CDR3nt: TGTGCCAGCAGCTCCCCCGGACACGCGAACACTGAAGCTTTCTTT; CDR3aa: CASSSPGHANTEAFF
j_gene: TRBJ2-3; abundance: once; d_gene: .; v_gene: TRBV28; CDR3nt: TGTGCCAGCAGCCCCCGGAAGGGGGAGGGAGATACGCAGTATTTT; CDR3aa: CASSPRKGEGDTQYF
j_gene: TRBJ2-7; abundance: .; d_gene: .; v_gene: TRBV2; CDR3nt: TGTGCCAGCAGTGAAGACTTTGGAAGGCTTTACGAGCAGTACTTC; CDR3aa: CASSEDFGRLYEQYF
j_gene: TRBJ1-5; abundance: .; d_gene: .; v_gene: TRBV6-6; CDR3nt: TGTGCCAGCAGTTTATCGCTGGACGGGGAGCAGCCCCAGCATTTT; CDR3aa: CASSLSLDGEQPQHF
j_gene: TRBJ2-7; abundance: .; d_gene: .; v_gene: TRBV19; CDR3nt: TGTGCCAGTAGTATTGGGACACTCCCCTCCTACGAGCAGTACTTC; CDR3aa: CASSIGTLPSYEQYF
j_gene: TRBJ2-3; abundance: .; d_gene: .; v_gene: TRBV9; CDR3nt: TGTGCCAGCAGCGTCACGGGAGTTGCTGATACGCAGTATTTT; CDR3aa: CASSVTGVADTQYF
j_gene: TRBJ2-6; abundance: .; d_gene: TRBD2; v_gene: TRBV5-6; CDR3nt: TGTGCCAGCAGCTTGGGCGGGAGGGGCCCTGGGGCCAACGTCCTGACTTTC; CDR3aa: CASSLGGRGPGANVLTF
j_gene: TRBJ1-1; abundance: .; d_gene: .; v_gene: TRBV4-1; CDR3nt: TGCGCCAGCAGCCAAGGAGTGAACACTGAAGCTTTCTTT; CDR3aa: CASSQGVNTEAFF
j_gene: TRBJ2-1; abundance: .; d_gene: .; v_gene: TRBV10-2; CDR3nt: TGCGCCAGCTTGAAAGGGTATGAGCAGTTCTTC; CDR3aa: CASLKGYEQFF
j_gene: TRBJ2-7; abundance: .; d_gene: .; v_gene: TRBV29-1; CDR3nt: TGCAGCGCAACCGGAGGAGCCGGGAACTACGAGCAGTACTTC; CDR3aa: CSATGGAGNYEQYF
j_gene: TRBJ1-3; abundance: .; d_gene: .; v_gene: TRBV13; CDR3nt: TGTGCCAGCACCCTTTCTGGAAACACCATATATTTT; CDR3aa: CASTLSGNTIYF
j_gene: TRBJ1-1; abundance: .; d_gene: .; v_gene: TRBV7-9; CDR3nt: TGTGCCAGCAGCTTATCCTTAGGCGCTGAAGCTTTCTTT; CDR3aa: CASSLSLGAEAFF
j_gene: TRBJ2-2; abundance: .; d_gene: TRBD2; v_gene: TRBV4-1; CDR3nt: TGCGCCAGCAGCCCGGGAGGATCGAACACCGGGGAGCTGTTTTTT; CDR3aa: CASSPGGSNTGELFF
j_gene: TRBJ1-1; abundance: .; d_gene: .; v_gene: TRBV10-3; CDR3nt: TGTGCCATCAGTGAGGGGATAGGTATGTACACTGAAGCTTTCTTT; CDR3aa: CAISEGIGMYTEAFF
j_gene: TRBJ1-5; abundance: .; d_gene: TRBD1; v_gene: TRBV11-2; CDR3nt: TGTGCCAGCAGCCGTGGACAGGGCGTACCTCAGCCCCAGCATTTT; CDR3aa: CASSRGQGVPQPQHF
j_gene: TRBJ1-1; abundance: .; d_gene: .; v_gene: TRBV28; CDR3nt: TGTGCCAGCAGTCTACAGGGTTTGGGCACTGAAGCTTTCTTT; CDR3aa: CASSLQGLGTEAFF
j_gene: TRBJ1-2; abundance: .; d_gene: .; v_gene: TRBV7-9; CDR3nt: TGTGCCAGCAGCTTAAGCGGGGCCGCTGGCTACACCTTC; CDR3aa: CASSLSGAAGYTF
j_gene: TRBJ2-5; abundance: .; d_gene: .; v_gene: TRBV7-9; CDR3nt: TGTGCCAGCAACAGACCCCCACTAGGGCAAGAGACCCAGTACTTC; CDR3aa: CASNRPPLGQETQYF
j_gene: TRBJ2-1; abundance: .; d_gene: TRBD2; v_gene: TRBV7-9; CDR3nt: TGTGCCACTCTGATGGCGGGAGGGCCTCGGGAGCAGTTCTTC; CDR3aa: CATLMAGGPREQFF
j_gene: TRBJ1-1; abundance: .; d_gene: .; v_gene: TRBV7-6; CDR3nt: TGTGCCAGCAGCTCAACCGGACGGGAAACCATGAACACTGAAGCTTTCTTT; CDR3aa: CASSSTGRETMNTEAFF
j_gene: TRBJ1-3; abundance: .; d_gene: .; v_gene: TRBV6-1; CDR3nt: TGTGCCAGCAGTGAAGCCTGGGGGTCTGGAAACACCATATATTTT; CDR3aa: CASSEAWGSGNTIYF
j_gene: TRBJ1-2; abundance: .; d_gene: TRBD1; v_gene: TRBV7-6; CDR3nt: TGTGCCAGCAGCTTAGAGGCAGGGGGAGCTAACTATGGCTACACCTTC; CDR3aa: CASSLEAGGANYGYTF
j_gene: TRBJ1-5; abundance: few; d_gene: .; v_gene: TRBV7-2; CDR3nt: TGTGCCAGCAGCTTGTGGGGTAATCAGCCCCAGCATTTT; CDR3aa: CASSLWGNQPQHF
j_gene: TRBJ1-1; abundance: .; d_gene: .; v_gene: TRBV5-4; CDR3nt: TGTGCCAGCAGCTTAGGACGGACGAACACTGAAGCTTTCTTT; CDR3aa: CASSLGRTNTEAFF
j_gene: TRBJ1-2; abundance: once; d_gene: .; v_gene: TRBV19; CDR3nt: TGTGCCAGTAGTATCGAAAGACTCTATGGCTACACCTTC; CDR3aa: CASSIERLYGYTF
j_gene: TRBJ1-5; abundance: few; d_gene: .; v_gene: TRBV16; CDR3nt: TGTGCCAGCAGCCAATCTGCGGGACAGCCCCAGCATTTT; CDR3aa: CASSQSAGQPQHF